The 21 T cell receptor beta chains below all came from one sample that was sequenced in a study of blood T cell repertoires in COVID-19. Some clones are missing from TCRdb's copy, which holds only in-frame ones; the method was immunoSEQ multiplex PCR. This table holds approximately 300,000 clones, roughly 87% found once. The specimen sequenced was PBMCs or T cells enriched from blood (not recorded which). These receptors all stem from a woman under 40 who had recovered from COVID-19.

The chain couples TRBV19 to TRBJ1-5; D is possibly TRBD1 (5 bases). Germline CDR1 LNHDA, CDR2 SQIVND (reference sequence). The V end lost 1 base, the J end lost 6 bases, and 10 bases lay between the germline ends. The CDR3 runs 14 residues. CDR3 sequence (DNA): TGTGCCAGTAGTATAGCCCAGGGCCTTCAGCCCCAGCATTTT. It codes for CASSIAQGLQPQHF.

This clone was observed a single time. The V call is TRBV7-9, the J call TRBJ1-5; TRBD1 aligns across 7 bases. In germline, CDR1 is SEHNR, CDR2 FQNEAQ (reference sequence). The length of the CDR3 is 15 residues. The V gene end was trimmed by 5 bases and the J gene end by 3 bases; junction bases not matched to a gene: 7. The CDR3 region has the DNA TGTGCCAGCAGCAGCACAGGGGCTTCCAATCAGCCCCAGCATTTT. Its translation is CASSSTGASNQPQHF.

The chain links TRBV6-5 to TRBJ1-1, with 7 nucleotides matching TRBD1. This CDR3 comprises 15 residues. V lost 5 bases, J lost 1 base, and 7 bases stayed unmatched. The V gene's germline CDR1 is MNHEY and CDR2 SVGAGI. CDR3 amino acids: CASSTTWTGNTEAFF. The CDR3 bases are TGTGCCAGCAGTACCACCTGGACAGGGAACACTGAAGCTTTCTTT.

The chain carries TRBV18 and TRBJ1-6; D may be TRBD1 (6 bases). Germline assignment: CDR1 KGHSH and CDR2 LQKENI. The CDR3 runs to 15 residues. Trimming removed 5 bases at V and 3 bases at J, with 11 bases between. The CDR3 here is CASSERQDYNSPLHF. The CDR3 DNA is TGTGCCAGCTCAGAGAGACAGGACTATAATTCACCCCTCCACTTT.

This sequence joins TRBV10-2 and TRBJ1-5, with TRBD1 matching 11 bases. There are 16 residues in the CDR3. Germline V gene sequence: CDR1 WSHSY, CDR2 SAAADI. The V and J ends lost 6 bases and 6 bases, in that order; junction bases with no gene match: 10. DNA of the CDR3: TGCGCCAGCAGGGAATCCGGGACAGGGGGTGGTCAGCCCCAGCATTTT. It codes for CASRESGTGGGQPQHF.

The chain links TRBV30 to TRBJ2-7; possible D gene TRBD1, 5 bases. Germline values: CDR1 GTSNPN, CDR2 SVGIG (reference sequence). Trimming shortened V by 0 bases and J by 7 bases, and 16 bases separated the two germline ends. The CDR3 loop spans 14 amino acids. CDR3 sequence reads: CAWSVGQGFIEQYF. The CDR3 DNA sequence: TGTGCCTGGAGTGTGGGTCAGGGTTTTATTGAGCAGTACTTC.

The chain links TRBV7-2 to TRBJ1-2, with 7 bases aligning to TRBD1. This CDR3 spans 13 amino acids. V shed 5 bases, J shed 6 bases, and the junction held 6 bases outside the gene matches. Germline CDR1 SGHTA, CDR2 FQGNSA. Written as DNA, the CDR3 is TGTGCCAGCAGCGAAAACAGGGGTGATGGCTACACCTTC. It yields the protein CASSENRGDGYTF. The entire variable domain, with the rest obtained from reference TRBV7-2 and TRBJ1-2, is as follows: GAGVSQSPSNKVTEKGKDVELRCDPISGHTALYWYRQSLGQGLEFLIYFQGNSAPDKSGLPSDRFSAERTGGSVSTLTIQRTQQEDSAVYLCASSENRGDGYTFGSGTRLTVV.

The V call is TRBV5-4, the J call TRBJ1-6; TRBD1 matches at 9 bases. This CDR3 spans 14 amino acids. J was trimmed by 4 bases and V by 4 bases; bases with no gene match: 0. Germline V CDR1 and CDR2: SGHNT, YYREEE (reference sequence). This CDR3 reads CASSGQGYNSPLHF. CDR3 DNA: TGTGCCAGCAGCGGACAGGGGTATAATTCACCCCTCCACTTT.

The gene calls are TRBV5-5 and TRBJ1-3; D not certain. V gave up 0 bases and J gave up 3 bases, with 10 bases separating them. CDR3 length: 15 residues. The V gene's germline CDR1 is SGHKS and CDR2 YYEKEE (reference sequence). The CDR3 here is CASSLDPRLGNTIYF. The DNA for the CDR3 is TGTGCCAGCAGCTTGGATCCGAGACTTGGAAACACCATATATTTT. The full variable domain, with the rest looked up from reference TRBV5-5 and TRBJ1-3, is DAGVTQSPTHLIKTRGQQVTLRCSPISGHKSVSWYQQVLGQGPQFIFQYYEKEERGRGNFPDRFSARQFPNYSSELNVNALLLGDSALYLCASSLDPRLGNTIYFGEGSWLTVV.

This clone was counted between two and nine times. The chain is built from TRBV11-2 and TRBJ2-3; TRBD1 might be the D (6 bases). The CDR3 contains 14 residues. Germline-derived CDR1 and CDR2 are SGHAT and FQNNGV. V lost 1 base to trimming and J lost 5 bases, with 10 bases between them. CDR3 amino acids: CASSLAARGDTQYF. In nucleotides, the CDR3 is TGTGCCAGCAGCTTAGCGGCCAGGGGAGATACGCAGTATTTT.

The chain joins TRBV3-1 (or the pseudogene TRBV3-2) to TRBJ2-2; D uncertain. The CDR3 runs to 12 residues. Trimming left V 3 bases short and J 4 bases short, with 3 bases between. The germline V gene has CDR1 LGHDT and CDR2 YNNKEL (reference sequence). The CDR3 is CASSHLTGELFF. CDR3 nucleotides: TGTGCCAGCAGCCATCTCACCGGGGAGCTGTTTTTT.

CDR3 amino acids: CASMGQGNSPLHF. The CDR3 DNA reads TGTGCCAGCATGGGACAGGGTAATTCACCCCTCCACTTT. V and J are TRBV7-2 and TRBJ1-6; 9 positions agree with TRBD1. CDR1 SGHTA and CDR2 FQGNSA come from the germline V gene. With V trimmed by 7 bases and J by 6 bases, 1 base remained unmatched. The length of the CDR3 is 13 residues.

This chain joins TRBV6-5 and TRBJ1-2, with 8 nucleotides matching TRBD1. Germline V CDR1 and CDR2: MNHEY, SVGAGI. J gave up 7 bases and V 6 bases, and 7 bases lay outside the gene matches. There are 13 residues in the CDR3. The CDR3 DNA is TGTGCCAGCAGCCTTGACAGGGGAATTGGCTACACCTTC. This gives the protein CASSLDRGIGYTF.

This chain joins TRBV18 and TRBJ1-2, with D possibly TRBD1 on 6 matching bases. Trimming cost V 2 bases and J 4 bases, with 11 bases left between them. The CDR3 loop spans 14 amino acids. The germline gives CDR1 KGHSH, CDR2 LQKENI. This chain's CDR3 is CASSPAGVGYGYTF. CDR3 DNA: TGTGCCAGCTCACCAGCAGGGGTAGGCTATGGCTACACCTTC. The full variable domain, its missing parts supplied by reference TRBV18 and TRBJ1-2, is NAGVMQNPRHLVRRRGQEARLRCSPMKGHSHVYWYRQLPEEGLKFMVYLQKENIIDESGMPKERFSAEFPKEGPSILRIQQVVRGDSAAYFCASSPAGVGYGYTFGSGTRLTVV.

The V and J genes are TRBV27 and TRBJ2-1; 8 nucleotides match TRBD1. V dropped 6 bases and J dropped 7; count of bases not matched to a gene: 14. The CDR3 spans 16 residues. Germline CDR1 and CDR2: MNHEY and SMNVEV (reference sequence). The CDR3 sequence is CASSPERTGTYNEQFF. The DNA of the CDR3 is TGTGCCAGCAGCCCAGAGAGGACAGGGACATATAATGAGCAGTTCTTC.

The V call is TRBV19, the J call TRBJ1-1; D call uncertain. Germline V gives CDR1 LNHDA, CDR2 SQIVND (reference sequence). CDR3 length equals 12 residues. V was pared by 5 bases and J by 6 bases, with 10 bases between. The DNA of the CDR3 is TGTGCCAGTAGTGTGTGGAGCGCTGAAGCTTTCTTT. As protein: CASSVWSAEAFF. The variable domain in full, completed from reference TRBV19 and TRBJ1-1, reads DGGITQSPKYLFRKEGQNVTLSCEQNLNHDAMYWYRQDPGQGLRLIYYSQIVNDFQKGDIAEGYSVSREKKESFPLTVTSAQKNPTAFYLCASSVWSAEAFFGQGTRLTVV.

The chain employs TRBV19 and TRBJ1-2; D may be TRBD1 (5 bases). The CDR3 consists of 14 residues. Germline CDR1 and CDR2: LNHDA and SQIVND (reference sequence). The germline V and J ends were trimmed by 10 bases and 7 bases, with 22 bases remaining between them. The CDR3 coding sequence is TGTGCCACGAAACAGGCCGGGGGTCGGTTTGGCTACACCTTC. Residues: CATKQAGGRFGYTF.

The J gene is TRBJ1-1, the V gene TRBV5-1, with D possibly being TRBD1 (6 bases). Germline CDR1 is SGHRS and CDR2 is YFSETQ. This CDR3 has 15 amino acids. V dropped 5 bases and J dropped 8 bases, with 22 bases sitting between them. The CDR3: CASRNNEQGRAEAFF. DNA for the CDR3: TGCGCCAGCAGAAACAATGAACAGGGTAGGGCCGAAGCTTTCTTT.

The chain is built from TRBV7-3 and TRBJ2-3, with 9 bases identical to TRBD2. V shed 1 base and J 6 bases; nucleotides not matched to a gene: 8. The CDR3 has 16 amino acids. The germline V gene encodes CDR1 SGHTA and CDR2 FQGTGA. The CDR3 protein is CASSLMAGLAADTQYF. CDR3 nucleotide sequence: TGTGCCAGCAGCTTAATGGCGGGACTAGCTGCTGATACGCAGTATTTT.

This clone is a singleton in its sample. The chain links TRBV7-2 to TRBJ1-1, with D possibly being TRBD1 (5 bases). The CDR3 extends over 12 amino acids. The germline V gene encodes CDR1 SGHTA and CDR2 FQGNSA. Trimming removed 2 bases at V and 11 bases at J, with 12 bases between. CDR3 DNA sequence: TGTGCCAGCAGCTTACGACACGGGGGGGCTTTCTTT. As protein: CASSLRHGGAFF.

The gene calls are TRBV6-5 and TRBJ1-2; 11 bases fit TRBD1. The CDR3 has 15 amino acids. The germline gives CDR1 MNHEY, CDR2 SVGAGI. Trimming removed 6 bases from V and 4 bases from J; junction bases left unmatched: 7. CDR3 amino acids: CASRQGQGGSYGYTF. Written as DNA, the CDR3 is TGTGCCAGCAGGCAGGGACAGGGGGGAAGCTATGGCTACACCTTC.